Listed below are T cell receptor beta chains from one sample, sequenced in a study of T cells in Graves' hyperthyroidism and ophthalmopathy. TCRdb analysed the multiplex PCR reads with MiXCR anew, one entry per CDR3 protein. Of about 250,000 distinct CDR3 sequences listed, 13% to 15% are singletons. Sequencing used blood. Source of these receptors: a woman aged 50 to 60 with Graves' hyperthyroidism that later progressed to Graves' ophthalmopathy. The CDR3 runs from the conserved cysteine through the conserved F or W. The D gene is left open where the match is weak. Some rows mark clone size as missing; the rest say once, few, many or name a class of expanded clone.

j_gene: TRBJ2-1; d_gene: -; abundance: -; v_gene: TRBV5-1; CDR3nt: TGCGCCAGCAGCTTGGCCGTCGCTTCCGAGCAGTTCTTC; CDR3aa: CASSLAVASEQFF
j_gene: TRBJ1-5; d_gene: -; abundance: few; v_gene: TRBV7-9; CDR3nt: TGTGCCAGCAGCTACCGGGACAGCAATCAGCCCCAGCATTTT; CDR3aa: CASSYRDSNQPQHF
j_gene: TRBJ2-3; d_gene: -; abundance: many; v_gene: TRBV5-1; CDR3nt: TGCGCCAGCAGCTTGGCCGAAGTCACAGATACGCAGTATTTT; CDR3aa: CASSLAEVTDTQYF
j_gene: TRBJ2-5; d_gene: -; abundance: once; v_gene: TRBV4-1; CDR3nt: TGCGCCAGCAGCCAAGATGGCGGACTGGACTTC; CDR3aa: CASSQDGGLDF
j_gene: TRBJ2-7; d_gene: TRBD2; abundance: many; v_gene: TRBV5-1; CDR3nt: TGCGCCAGCAGCAACAGCGGGAGAGGGATCTACGAGCAGTACTTC; CDR3aa: CASSNSGRGIYEQYF
j_gene: TRBJ1-2; d_gene: -; abundance: few; v_gene: TRBV19; CDR3nt: TGTGCCAGTAGTATTGGCGGGTTTCAGGGTAATGGCTACACCTTC; CDR3aa: CASSIGGFQGNGYTF
j_gene: TRBJ2-3; d_gene: TRBD2; abundance: many; v_gene: TRBV20-1; CDR3nt: TGCAGTGGTTCCCTGCGGGAGCCGAGTGATACGCAGTATTTT; CDR3aa: CSGSLREPSDTQYF
j_gene: TRBJ1-2; d_gene: -; abundance: many; v_gene: TRBV6-6; CDR3nt: TGTGCCAGCAGTTACTCTTCTGGGGGCTATGGCTACACCTTC; CDR3aa: CASSYSSGGYGYTF
j_gene: TRBJ1-1; d_gene: -; abundance: many; v_gene: TRBV7-9; CDR3nt: TGTGCCAGCAGCTCCTATGGGGCAGGGACTGAAGCTTTCTTT; CDR3aa: CASSSYGAGTEAFF
j_gene: TRBJ1-5; d_gene: -; abundance: many; v_gene: TRBV3-1; CDR3nt: TGTGCCAGCAGCCAAGGCAGGGTCAACAATCAGCCCCAGCATTTT; CDR3aa: CASSQGRVNNQPQHF
j_gene: TRBJ2-1; d_gene: -; abundance: -; v_gene: TRBV30; CDR3nt: TGTGCCTGGAGTGTACCGGCGGGCACCTACAATGAGCAGTTCTTC; CDR3aa: CAWSVPAGTYNEQFF
j_gene: TRBJ1-1; d_gene: -; abundance: many; v_gene: TRBV20-1; CDR3nt: TGCAGTGCTGGGGGACACCTGAACACTGAAGCTTTCTTT; CDR3aa: CSAGGHLNTEAFF
j_gene: TRBJ2-2; d_gene: TRBD1; abundance: few; v_gene: TRBV20-1; CDR3nt: TGCAGTGCTCAACAGGGGGGCGGGGAGCTGTTTTTT; CDR3aa: CSAQQGGGELFF
j_gene: TRBJ2-3; d_gene: -; abundance: many; v_gene: TRBV6-2/TRBV6-3; CDR3nt: TGTGCCAGCAGGTCAACAGGGACAGATACGCAGTATTTT; CDR3aa: CASRSTGTDTQYF
j_gene: TRBJ1-1; d_gene: -; abundance: few; v_gene: TRBV28; CDR3nt: TGTGCCAGCAGTTTAACAGGGAAAATAATGAACACTGAAGCTTTCTTT; CDR3aa: CASSLTGKIMNTEAFF
j_gene: TRBJ2-3; d_gene: TRBD1; abundance: many; v_gene: TRBV28; CDR3nt: TGTGCCACCTCTGAGACAGGGGGCATACGGGATACGCAGTATTTT; CDR3aa: CATSETGGIRDTQYF
j_gene: TRBJ2-1; d_gene: TRBD2; abundance: -; v_gene: TRBV3-1; CDR3nt: TGTGCCAGCAGCCAAGATCTAGCGGTCTACAATGAGCAGTTCTTC; CDR3aa: CASSQDLAVYNEQFF
j_gene: TRBJ2-1; d_gene: -; abundance: -; v_gene: TRBV7-6; CDR3nt: TGTGCCAGCAGCTTAGGAACAGTCACCGGGAATGAGCAGTTCTTC; CDR3aa: CASSLGTVTGNEQFF
j_gene: TRBJ2-3; d_gene: TRBD1; abundance: few; v_gene: TRBV6-1; CDR3nt: TGTGCCAGCAGCCAACCGGGACAGGGATACGATACGCAGTATTTT; CDR3aa: CASSQPGQGYDTQYF
j_gene: TRBJ1-3; d_gene: -; abundance: few; v_gene: TRBV7-9; CDR3nt: TGTGCCAGCAGCTTAGAAGGACCCGACACCATATATTTT; CDR3aa: CASSLEGPDTIYF
j_gene: TRBJ2-3; d_gene: TRBD2; abundance: many; v_gene: TRBV7-3; CDR3nt: TGTGCCAGCAGCTTAACTAGCGGGACATCAGATACGCAGTATTTT; CDR3aa: CASSLTSGTSDTQYF
j_gene: TRBJ1-6; d_gene: -; abundance: few; v_gene: TRBV20-1; CDR3nt: TGCAGTGCTAGGCGGGGAACGAATTCACCCCTCCACTTT; CDR3aa: CSARRGTNSPLHF
j_gene: TRBJ2-7; d_gene: -; abundance: many; v_gene: TRBV7-9; CDR3nt: TGTGCCAGCAGCTCGAGTCCCAACGAGCAGTACTTC; CDR3aa: CASSSSPNEQYF
j_gene: TRBJ2-5; d_gene: -; abundance: many; v_gene: TRBV5-6; CDR3nt: TGTGCCAGCAGCTTTCCAGGGCTGAAGGAGACCCAGTACTTC; CDR3aa: CASSFPGLKETQYF
j_gene: TRBJ1-2; d_gene: TRBD1; abundance: many; v_gene: TRBV6-1; CDR3nt: TGTGCCAGCAGTCGGACAGGATCTTATGGCTACACCTTC; CDR3aa: CASSRTGSYGYTF
j_gene: TRBJ2-5; d_gene: -; abundance: many; v_gene: TRBV20-1; CDR3nt: TGCAGTGCTCGGACTTTCTCCCAAGAGACCCAGTACTTC; CDR3aa: CSARTFSQETQYF
j_gene: TRBJ2-5; d_gene: TRBD2; abundance: many; v_gene: TRBV7-7; CDR3nt: TGTGCTAGCAGCTACGGACTAGCGGGAAGTCAGGAGACCCAGTACTTC; CDR3aa: CASSYGLAGSQETQYF
j_gene: TRBJ1-2; d_gene: -; abundance: many; v_gene: TRBV9; CDR3nt: TGTGCCAGCAGCGTCGGGGGATACAACTATGGCTACACCTTC; CDR3aa: CASSVGGYNYGYTF
j_gene: TRBJ2-7; d_gene: TRBD2; abundance: many; v_gene: TRBV6-5; CDR3nt: TGTGCCAGCAGTTACTCGAACCCTACTAGCGGGAGGGCCTACGAGCAGTACTTC; CDR3aa: CASSYSNPTSGRAYEQYF
j_gene: TRBJ2-7; d_gene: TRBD2; abundance: many; v_gene: TRBV18; CDR3nt: TGTGCCAGCTCACCAGTGGGGGGGACGACCTACGAGCAGTACTTC; CDR3aa: CASSPVGGTTYEQYF
j_gene: TRBJ2-7; d_gene: TRBD1; abundance: few; v_gene: TRBV4-1; CDR3nt: TGCGCCAGCAGCCAGCCAGGGACAGGGGTCGAGCAGTACTTC; CDR3aa: CASSQPGTGVEQYF
j_gene: TRBJ2-3; d_gene: TRBD2; abundance: -; v_gene: TRBV15; CDR3nt: TGTGCCACCAGCAGAGCCGGAACTAGCGGAGCAAATACGCAGTATTTT; CDR3aa: CATSRAGTSGANTQYF
j_gene: TRBJ1-2; d_gene: -; abundance: many; v_gene: TRBV10-3; CDR3nt: TGTGCCATCAGTGAGTCAGTACCGAACTATGGCTACACCTTC; CDR3aa: CAISESVPNYGYTF
j_gene: TRBJ2-3; d_gene: TRBD2; abundance: many; v_gene: TRBV11-2; CDR3nt: TGTGCCAGCAGCTCAATGACTAGCGGGAGTTCGAATACGCAGTATTTT; CDR3aa: CASSSMTSGSSNTQYF
j_gene: TRBJ2-1; d_gene: TRBD1; abundance: many; v_gene: TRBV28; CDR3nt: TGTGCCAGCACCCTCGACAGGGGCAATGAGCAGTTCTTC; CDR3aa: CASTLDRGNEQFF
j_gene: TRBJ1-6; d_gene: -; abundance: -; v_gene: TRBV6-5; CDR3nt: TGTGCCAGCAGTTTAAGGTCCTTACAATCACCCCTCCACTTT; CDR3aa: CASSLRSLQSPLHF
j_gene: TRBJ2-5; d_gene: -; abundance: many; v_gene: TRBV4-1; CDR3nt: TGCGCCAGCAGCCAAGGTGTCGGTGGCCTCCAAGAGACCCAGTACTTC; CDR3aa: CASSQGVGGLQETQYF
j_gene: TRBJ2-4; d_gene: -; abundance: -; v_gene: TRBV9; CDR3nt: TGTGCCAGCAGCCCTACCCACCTAGCCAAAAACATTCAGTACTTC; CDR3aa: CASSPTHLAKNIQYF